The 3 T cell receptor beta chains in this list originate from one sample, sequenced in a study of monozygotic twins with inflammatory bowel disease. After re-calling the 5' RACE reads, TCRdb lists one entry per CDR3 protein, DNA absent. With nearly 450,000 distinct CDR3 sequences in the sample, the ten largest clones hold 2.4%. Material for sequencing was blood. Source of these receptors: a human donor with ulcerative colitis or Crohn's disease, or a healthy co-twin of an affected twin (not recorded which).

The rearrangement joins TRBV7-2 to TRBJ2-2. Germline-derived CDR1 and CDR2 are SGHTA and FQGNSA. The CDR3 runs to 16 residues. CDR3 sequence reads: CASSLGVRANTGELFF.

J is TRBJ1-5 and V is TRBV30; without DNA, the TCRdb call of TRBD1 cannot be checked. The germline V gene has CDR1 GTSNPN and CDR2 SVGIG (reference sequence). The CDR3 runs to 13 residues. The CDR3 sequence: CAWSYDRDQPQHF.

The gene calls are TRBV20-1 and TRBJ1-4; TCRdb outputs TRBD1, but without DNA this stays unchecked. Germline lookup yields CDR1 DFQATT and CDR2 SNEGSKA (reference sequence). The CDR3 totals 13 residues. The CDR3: CSARGTVIEKLFF.